This T cell receptor beta chain was identified in a study of pediatric ulcerative colitis. This was a survey-level run. Sequencing was performed with immunoSEQ multiplex PCR; in TCRdb, only in-frame clones are kept and a portion is missing. This sample has about 36,000 clones; roughly 73% occur once, and the top ten carry approximately 0.74%. During colonoscopy, one to two rectal pinch biopsies were collected. This receptor was taken from a boy younger than 18 with moderate ulcerative colitis. The sequencing sample was made of gut tissue.

CDR3 DNA sequence: TGTGCCTGGAGTATAGGGTCTGGGGTGGCCCAGCATTTT. Its translation: CAWSIGSGVAQHF. This chain joins TRBV30 and TRBJ1-5; unclear D gene. This CDR3 spans 13 amino acids. Germline V gives CDR1 GTSNPN, CDR2 SVGIG (reference sequence). The V gene lost 2 bases and the J gene lost 11 bases, with 16 bases spanning the gap.